A single sample gave rise to the 8 T cell receptor beta chains below, sequenced in a study of cytomegalovirus exposure and HLA in healthy donors. Vbeta (60) and Jbeta (13) primers were used in the PCR. Sequencing used immunoSEQ multiplex PCR; TCRdb keeps in-frame clones, though not all of them. The sample consists of about 190,000 clones, 82% of them appearing once. The sample comprised PBMCs. The receptors come from a woman aged 18-30 years in good health and CMV-seronegative.

CDR3 residues: CASSWKDWRAGELFF. CDR3 coding DNA: TGTGCCAGCAGCTGGAAGGATTGGAGGGCCGGGGAGCTGTTTTTT. This chain links TRBV14 with TRBJ2-2, with TRBD2 as a possible D gene (6 bases). With 5 bases removed from V and 6 bases from J, the gap between germline ends came to 16 bases. Germline CDR1 is SGHDN and CDR2 is FVKESK. This CDR3 comprises 15 residues.

The genes are TRBV30 and TRBJ2-7; 8 bases are a match to TRBD1. The ends lost 3 bases at V and 2 bases at J; junction bases unmatched: 3. Looked up from germline, CDR1 is GTSNPN and CDR2 is SVGIG (reference sequence). This CDR3 spans 13 amino acids. The CDR3 protein is CAWSADRAYEQYF. DNA of the CDR3: TGTGCCTGGAGCGCGGACAGGGCCTACGAGCAGTACTTC.

The V and J genes are TRBV7-2 and TRBJ1-1; 8 bases map to TRBD1. V dropped 5 bases and J dropped 7; count of bases not matched to a gene: 9. This CDR3 spans 14 amino acids. Germline loops: CDR1 SGHTA, CDR2 FQGNSA. The CDR3 protein is CASSARAGQGEAFF. CDR3 nucleotide sequence: TGTGCCAGCAGCGCGAGGGCCGGACAGGGTGAAGCTTTCTTT.

The chain has TRBV5-1 and TRBJ1-6, with TRBD1 matching 12 bases. V dropped 0 bases and J dropped 2; count of bases not matched to a gene: 9. The V gene's germline CDR1 is SGHRS and CDR2 YFSETQ. The CDR3 is 20 residues long. The CDR3 here is CASSLVRGQGATTYNSPLHF. In DNA form, the CDR3 reads TGCGCCAGCAGCTTGGTCCGGGGACAGGGGGCGACGACCTATAATTCACCCCTCCACTTT.

Details on this clone: The junction departs from the called germline gene at one end, perhaps through a read error. The rearrangement links TRBV28 to TRBJ1-1, with D possibly TRBD1 on 6 matching bases. The CDR3 covers 15 residues. The germline gives CDR1 MDHEN, CDR2 SYDVKM. The CDR3 region is CASSPLGTSVTGAFF. CDR3 in DNA: TGTGCCAGCAGTCCGCTTGGGACATCGGTTACTGGAGCTTTCTTT.

V and J are TRBV28 and TRBJ2-7, with TRBD1 identical over 10 bases. V lost 7 bases to trimming and J lost 4 bases; unmatched junction nucleotides: 7. The CDR3 consists of 14 residues. Germline assignment: CDR1 MDHEN and CDR2 SYDVKM. The CDR3 loop reads CASTGTGEMYEQYF. The CDR3 DNA sequence: TGTGCCAGCACCGGGACAGGGGAAATGTACGAGCAGTACTTC.

This clone was picked up a small number of times. The rearrangement links TRBV4-1 to TRBJ2-1, with TRBD2 matching 9 bases. With V trimmed by 1 base and J by 8 bases, 9 bases remained unmatched. The germline V gene has CDR1 MGHRA and CDR2 YSYEKL. This CDR3 contains 16 residues. In nucleotides, the CDR3 is TGCGCCAGCAGCCAAGGGCGGCTAGCGGGAATCGATGAGCAGTTCTTC. Translating it yields CASSQGRLAGIDEQFF.

This clone turned up a few times. The chain links TRBV5-1 to TRBJ1-2, with 9 bases matching TRBD1. J gave up 5 bases and V 6 bases, and 8 bases lay outside the gene matches. The CDR3 is 14 residues long. In germline, CDR1 is SGHRS, CDR2 YFSETQ. CDR3 sequence: CASTPGGQGYGYTF. As DNA, the CDR3 is TGCGCCAGCACCCCTGGGGGACAGGGTTATGGCTACACCTTC.